Listed here is a single TCR beta chain. The entry originates in a study of T cells expressing NK-cell markers. Study-wide context: Seven HCMV-seropositive donors and one seronegative donor made up the eight sequenced donors.

There are 12 residues in the CDR3. From germline, CDR1 is LNHDA and CDR2 SQIVND (reference sequence). It was by 5'RACE template switching with UMIs that TCR beta cDNA was made. TCRdb reanalyzed the 5' RACE reads and collapses them to one entry per CDR3 protein, without DNA. The table for this sample gives hundreds of thousands of distinct CDR3 sequences. The V call is TRBV19, the J call TRBJ1-5. The sequenced sample was blood T cells: a sorted CD56 or NKG2C T cell subset, CD4+ or CD8+ T cells, or bulk PBMC T cells (not recorded which). The source of this sequence is a woman aged 18-70 years in good health. Here the CDR3 reads CASERGNQPQHF.